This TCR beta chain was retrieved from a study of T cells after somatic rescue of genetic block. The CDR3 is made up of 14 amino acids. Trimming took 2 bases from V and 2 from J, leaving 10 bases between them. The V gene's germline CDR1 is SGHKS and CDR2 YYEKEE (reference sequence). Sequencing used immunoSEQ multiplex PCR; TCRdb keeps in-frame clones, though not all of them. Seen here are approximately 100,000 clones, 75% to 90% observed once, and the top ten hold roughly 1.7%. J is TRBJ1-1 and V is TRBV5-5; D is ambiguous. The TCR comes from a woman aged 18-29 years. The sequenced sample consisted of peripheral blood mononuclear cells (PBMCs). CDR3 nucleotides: TGTGCCAGCAGCTTTGGCCAGTTCAACACTGAAGCTTTCTTT. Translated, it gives CASSFGQFNTEAFF.